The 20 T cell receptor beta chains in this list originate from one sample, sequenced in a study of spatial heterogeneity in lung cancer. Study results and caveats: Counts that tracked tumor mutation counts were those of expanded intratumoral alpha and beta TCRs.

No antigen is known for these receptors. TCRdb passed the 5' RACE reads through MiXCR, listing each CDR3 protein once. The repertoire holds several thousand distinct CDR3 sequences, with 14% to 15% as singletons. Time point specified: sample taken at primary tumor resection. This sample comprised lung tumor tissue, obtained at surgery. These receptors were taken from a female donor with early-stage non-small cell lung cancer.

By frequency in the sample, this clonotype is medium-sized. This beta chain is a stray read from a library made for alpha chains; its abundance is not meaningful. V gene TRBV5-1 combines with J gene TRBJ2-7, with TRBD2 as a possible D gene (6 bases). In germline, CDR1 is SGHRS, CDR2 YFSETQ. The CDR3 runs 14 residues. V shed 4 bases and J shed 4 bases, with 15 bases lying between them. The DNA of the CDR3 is TGCGCCAGCAGCAAGTCGGGGGATATGTACGAGCAGTACTTC. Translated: CASSKSGDMYEQYF.

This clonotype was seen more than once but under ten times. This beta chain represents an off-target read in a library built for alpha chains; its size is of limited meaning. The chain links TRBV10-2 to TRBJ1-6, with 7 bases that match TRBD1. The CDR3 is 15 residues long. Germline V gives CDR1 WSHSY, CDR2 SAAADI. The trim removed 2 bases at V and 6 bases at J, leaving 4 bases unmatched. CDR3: CASSETGASNSPLHF. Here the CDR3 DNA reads TGCGCCAGCAGTGAGACAGGGGCAAGTAATTCACCCCTCCACTTT.

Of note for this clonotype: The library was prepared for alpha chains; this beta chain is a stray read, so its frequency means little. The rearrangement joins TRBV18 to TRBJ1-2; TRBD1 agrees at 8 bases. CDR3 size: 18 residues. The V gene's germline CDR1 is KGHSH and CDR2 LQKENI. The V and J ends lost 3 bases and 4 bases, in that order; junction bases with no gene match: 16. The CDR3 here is CASSPSADGTGGLYGYTF. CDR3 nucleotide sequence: TGTGCCAGCTCACCCTCGGCAGATGGAACAGGGGGGCTCTATGGCTACACCTTC. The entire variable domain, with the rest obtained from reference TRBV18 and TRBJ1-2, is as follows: NAGVMQNPRHLVRRRGQEARLRCSPMKGHSHVYWYRQLPEEGLKFMVYLQKENIIDESGMPKERFSAEFPKEGPSILRIQQVVRGDSAAYFCASSPSADGTGGLYGYTFGSGTRLTVV.

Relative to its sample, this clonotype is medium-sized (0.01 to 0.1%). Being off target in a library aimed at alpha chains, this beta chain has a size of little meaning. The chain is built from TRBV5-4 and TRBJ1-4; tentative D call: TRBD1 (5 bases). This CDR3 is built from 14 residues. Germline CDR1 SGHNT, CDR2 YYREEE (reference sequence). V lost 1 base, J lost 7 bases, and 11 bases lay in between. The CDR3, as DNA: TGTGCCAGCAGCTTGAAAGGGGAAGGTGAAAAACTGTTTTTT. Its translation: CASSLKGEGEKLFF.

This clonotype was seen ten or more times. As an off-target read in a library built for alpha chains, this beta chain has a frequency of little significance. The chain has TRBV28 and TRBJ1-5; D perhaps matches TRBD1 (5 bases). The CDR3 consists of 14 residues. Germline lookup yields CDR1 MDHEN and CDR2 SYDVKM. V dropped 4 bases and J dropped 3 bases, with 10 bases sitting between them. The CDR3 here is CASSYGQYNQPQHF. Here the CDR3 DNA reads TGTGCCAGCAGTTATGGACAATACAATCAGCCCCAGCATTTT.

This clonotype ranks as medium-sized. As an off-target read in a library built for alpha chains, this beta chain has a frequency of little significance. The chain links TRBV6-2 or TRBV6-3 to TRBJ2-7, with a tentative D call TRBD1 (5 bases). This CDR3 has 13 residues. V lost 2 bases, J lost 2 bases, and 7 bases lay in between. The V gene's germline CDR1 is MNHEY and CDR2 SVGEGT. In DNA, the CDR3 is TGTGCCAGCAGTTACAAGGGGACCTACGAGCAGTACTTC. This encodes CASSYKGTYEQYF.

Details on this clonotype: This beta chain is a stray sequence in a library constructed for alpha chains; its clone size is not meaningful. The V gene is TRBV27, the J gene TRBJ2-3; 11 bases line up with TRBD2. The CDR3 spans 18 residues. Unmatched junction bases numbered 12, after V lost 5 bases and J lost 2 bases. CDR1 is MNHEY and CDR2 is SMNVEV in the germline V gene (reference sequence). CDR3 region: CASSPRGLAGGLTDTQYF. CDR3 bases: TGTGCCAGCAGTCCTAGAGGATTAGCGGGGGGGCTCACAGATACGCAGTATTTT.

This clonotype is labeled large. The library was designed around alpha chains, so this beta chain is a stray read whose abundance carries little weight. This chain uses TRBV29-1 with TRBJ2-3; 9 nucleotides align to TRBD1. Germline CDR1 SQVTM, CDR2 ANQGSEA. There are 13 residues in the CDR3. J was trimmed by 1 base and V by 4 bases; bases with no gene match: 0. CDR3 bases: TGCAGCGTTGGACAGGGGGGCACAGATACGCAGTATTTT. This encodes CSVGQGGTDTQYF.

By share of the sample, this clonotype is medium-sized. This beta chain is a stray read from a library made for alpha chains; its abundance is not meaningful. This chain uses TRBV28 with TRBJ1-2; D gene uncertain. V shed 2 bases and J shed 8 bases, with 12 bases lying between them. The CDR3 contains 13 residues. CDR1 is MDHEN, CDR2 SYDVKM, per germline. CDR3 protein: CASSLQPEGGYTF. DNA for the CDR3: TGTGCCAGCAGTTTACAACCCGAAGGAGGCTACACCTTC.

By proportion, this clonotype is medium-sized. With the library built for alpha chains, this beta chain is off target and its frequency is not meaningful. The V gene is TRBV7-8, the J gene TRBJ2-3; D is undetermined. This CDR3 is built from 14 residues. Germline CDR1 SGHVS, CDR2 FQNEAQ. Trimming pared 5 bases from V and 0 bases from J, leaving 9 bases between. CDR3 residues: CASSPDGSTDTQYF. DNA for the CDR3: TGTGCCAGCAGCCCCGACGGCAGCACAGATACGCAGTATTTT.

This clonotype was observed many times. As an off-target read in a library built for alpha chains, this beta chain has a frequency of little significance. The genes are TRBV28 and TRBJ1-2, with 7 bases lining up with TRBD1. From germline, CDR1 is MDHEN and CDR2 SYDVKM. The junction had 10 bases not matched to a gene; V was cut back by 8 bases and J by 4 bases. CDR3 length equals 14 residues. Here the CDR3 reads CASQPPGGGYGYTF. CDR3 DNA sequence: TGTGCCAGCCAACCCCCAGGGGGTGGCTATGGCTACACCTTC.

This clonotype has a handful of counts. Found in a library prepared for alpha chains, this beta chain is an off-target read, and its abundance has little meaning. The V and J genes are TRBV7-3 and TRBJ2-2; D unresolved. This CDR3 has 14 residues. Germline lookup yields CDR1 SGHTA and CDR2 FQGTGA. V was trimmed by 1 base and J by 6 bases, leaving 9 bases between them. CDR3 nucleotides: TGTGCCAGCAGCTTAATGGCTGAGCCCGGGGAGCTGTTTTTT. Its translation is CASSLMAEPGELFF.

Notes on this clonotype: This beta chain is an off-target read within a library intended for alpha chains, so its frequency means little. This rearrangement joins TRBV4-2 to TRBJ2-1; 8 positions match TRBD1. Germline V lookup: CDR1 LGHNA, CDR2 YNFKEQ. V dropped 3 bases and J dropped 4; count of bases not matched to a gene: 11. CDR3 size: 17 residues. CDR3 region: CASSQYYRDRYYNEQFF. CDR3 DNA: TGTGCCAGCAGCCAGTACTACCGGGACAGGTATTACAATGAGCAGTTCTTC.

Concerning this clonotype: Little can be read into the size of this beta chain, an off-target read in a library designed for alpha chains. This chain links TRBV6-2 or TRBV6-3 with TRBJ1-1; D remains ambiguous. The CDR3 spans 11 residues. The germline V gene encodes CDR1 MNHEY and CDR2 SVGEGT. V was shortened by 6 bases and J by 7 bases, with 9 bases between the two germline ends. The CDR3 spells CASRDRLEAFF. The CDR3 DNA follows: TGTGCCAGCAGGGACCGTCTTGAAGCTTTCTTT.

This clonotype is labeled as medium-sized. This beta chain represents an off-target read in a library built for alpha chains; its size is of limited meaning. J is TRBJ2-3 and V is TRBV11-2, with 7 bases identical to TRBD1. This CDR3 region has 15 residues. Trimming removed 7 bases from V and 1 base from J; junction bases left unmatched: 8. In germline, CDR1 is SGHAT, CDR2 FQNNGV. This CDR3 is CASIPVGGGTDTQYF. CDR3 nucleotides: TGTGCCAGCATTCCCGTAGGGGGCGGCACAGATACGCAGTATTTT.

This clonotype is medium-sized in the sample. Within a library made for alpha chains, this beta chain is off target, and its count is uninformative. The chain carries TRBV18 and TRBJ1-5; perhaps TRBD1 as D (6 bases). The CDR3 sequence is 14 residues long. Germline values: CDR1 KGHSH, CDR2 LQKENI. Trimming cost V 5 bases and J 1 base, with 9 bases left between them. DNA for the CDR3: TGTGCCAGCTCAACAGGGTGGAGCAATCAGCCCCAGCATTTT. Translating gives CASSTGWSNQPQHF.

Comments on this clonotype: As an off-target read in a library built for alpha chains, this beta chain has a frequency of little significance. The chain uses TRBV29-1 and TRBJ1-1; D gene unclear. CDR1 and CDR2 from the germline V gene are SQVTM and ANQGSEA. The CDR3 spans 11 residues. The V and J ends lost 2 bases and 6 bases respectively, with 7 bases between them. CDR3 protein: CSVERVPEAFF. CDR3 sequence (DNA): TGCAGCGTTGAAAGGGTCCCTGAAGCTTTCTTT. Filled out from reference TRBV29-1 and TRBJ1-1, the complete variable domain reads SAVISQKPSRDICQRGTSLTIQCQVDSQVTMMFWYRQQPGQSLTLIATANQGSEATYESGFVIDKFPISRPNLTFSTLTVSNMSPEDSSIYLCSVERVPEAFFGQGTRLTVV.

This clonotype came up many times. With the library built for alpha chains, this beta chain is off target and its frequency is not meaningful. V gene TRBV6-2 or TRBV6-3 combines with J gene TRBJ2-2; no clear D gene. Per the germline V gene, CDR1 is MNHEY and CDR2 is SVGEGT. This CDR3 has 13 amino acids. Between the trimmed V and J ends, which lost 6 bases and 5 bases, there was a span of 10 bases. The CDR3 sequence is CASSFGQTGELFF. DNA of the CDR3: TGTGCCAGCAGCTTCGGCCAGACCGGGGAGCTGTTTTTT.

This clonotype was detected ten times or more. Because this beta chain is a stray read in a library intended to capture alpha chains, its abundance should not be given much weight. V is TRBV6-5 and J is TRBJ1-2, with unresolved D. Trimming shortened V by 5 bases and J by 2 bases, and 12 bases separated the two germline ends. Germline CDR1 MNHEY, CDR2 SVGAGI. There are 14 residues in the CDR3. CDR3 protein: CASSHSIENYGYTF. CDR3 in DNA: TGTGCCAGCAGTCATTCCATCGAGAACTATGGCTACACCTTC.

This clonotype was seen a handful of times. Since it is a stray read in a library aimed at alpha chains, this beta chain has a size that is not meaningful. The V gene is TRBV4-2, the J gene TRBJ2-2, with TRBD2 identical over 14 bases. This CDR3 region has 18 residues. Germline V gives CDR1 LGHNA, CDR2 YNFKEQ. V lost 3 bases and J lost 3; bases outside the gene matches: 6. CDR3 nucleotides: TGTGCCAGCAGCCATACCCGACTAGCGGGGGGGTACACCGGGGAGCTGTTTTTT. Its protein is CASSHTRLAGGYTGELFF.